Listed below are T cell receptor beta chains from one sample, sequenced in a study of shared clonotypes between healthy human individuals. Assay: immunoSEQ multiplex PCR; the TCRdb copy retains only in-frame clones and omits some. The sample holds around 2,000,000 clones, about 95% seen once. The sequenced sample consisted of naive CD4+ T cells sorted from blood. All receptors come from a man between 18 and 29 years old in good health. The CDR3 runs from the conserved cysteine through the conserved F or W. D genes are given only for firm matches. Some rows have no size entry. The others give once, few or many, or a class for an expanded clone.

v_call	d_call	j_call	clone_size	cdr3_aa	cdr3_nt
TRBV7-2	.	TRBJ1-4	.	CASSPDSAANEKLFF	TGTGCCAGCAGCCCAGACAGTGCGGCTAATGAAAAACTGTTTTTT
TRBV5-4	TRBD1	TRBJ1-2	.	CASSLDGGDSYGYTF	TGTGCCAGCAGCTTAGACGGGGGGGACAGCTATGGCTACACCTTC
TRBV11-3	TRBD1	TRBJ2-1	once	CASSSDRVGEQFF	TGTGCCAGCAGCTCTGACAGGGTGGGTGAGCAGTTCTTC
TRBV5-4	.	TRBJ1-5	.	CASSLDLGPTTPQHF	TGTGCCAGCAGCCTGGATTTGGGGCCAACCACGCCCCAGCATTTT
TRBV7-2	.	TRBJ2-5	.	CASSGNRLQGGETQYF	TGTGCCAGCAGCGGAAATCGGTTACAGGGAGGGGAGACCCAGTACTTC
TRBV5-4	TRBD1	TRBJ2-7	.	CASSLSRTGGSYEQYF	TGTGCCAGCAGCTTGTCCCGGACAGGGGGGTCCTACGAGCAGTACTTC
TRBV2	TRBD1	TRBJ2-2	.	CASRRTGAMNTGELFF	TGTGCCAGCAGACGGACAGGGGCTATGAACACCGGGGAGCTGTTTTTT
TRBV7-2	TRBD1	TRBJ1-2	.	CASSHPDRGKTNYGYTF	TGTGCCAGCAGTCACCCAGACAGGGGGAAAACCAACTATGGCTACACCTTC
TRBV10-2	.	TRBJ2-7	.	CASRDFSYEQYF	TGCGCCAGCAGGGACTTCTCCTACGAGCAGTACTTC
TRBV9	.	TRBJ2-2	few	CASSAANTGELFF	TGTGCCAGCAGCGCAGCGAACACCGGGGAGCTGTTTTTT
TRBV10-1	TRBD2	TRBJ2-1	.	CASSEFTSGGYNEQFF	TGCGCCAGCAGTGAGTTTACTAGCGGGGGGTACAATGAGCAGTTCTTC
TRBV5-1	TRBD1	TRBJ1-2	.	CASSGGTGEGYTF	TGCGCCAGCAGCGGAGGGACAGGGGAAGGCTACACCTTC
TRBV6-5	TRBD1	TRBJ2-2	.	CASSTGTGYTGELFF	TGTGCCAGCAGTACCGGGACAGGCTATACCGGGGAGCTGTTTTTT
TRBV29-1	.	TRBJ2-1	.	CSVRDNYNEQFF	TGCAGCGTACGGGACAACTACAATGAGCAGTTCTTC
TRBV29-1	.	TRBJ2-3	.	CSVDPGHTDTQYF	TGCAGCGTTGATCCAGGGCACACAGATACGCAGTATTTT
TRBV5-8	TRBD1	TRBJ1-2	.	CASSPTGFGYTF	TGTGCCAGCAGCCCGACAGGGTTCGGCTACACCTTC
TRBV29-1	TRBD1	TRBJ2-7	.	CSVEEDREAYEQYF	TGCAGCGTTGAAGAGGACAGGGAGGCCTACGAGCAGTACTTC
TRBV5-1	TRBD2	TRBJ2-3	.	CASSLAIAGGPTDTQYF	TGCGCCAGCAGCTTGGCAATAGCGGGAGGGCCGACAGATACGCAGTATTTT
TRBV13	TRBD1	TRBJ1-1	.	CASSLGGQGVNTEAFF	TGTGCCAGCAGCTTAGGGGGACAGGGGGTGAACACTGAAGCTTTCTTT
TRBV30	TRBD1	TRBJ1-4	.	CAWSAGQGSMIVEKLFF	TGTGCCTGGAGTGCGGGACAGGGTTCGATGATAGTAGAAAAACTGTTTTTT
TRBV30	.	TRBJ2-5	.	CAWGSWQETQYF	TGTGCCTGGGGATCGTGGCAAGAGACCCAGTACTTC
TRBV10-2	.	TRBJ2-5	once	CASSGTGAGETQYF	TGCGCCAGCAGTGGGACGGGGGCAGGGGAGACCCAGTACTTC
TRBV2	.	TRBJ2-5	.	CASRGGAAQETQYF	TGTGCCAGCAGGGGGGGAGCGGCACAAGAGACCCAGTACTTC
TRBV12-5	.	TRBJ1-1	.	CASAMGGYAEAFF	TGTGCTAGTGCGATGGGGGGTTATGCTGAAGCTTTCTTT
TRBV19	.	TRBJ2-2	.	CASRPLIGTGELFF	TGTGCCAGTAGACCCCTGATCGGGACCGGGGAGCTGTTTTTT
TRBV7-2	.	TRBJ2-2	.	CASSPLLAGGSGELFF	TGTGCCAGCAGCCCACTACTAGCCGGGGGATCCGGGGAGCTGTTTTTT
TRBV9	.	TRBJ1-2	.	CASSPGGRRPTGYGYTF	TGTGCCAGCAGCCCCGGGGGGCGACGGCCTACTGGCTATGGCTACACCTTC
TRBV28	.	TRBJ1-1	once	CASSLQGTKGKAFF	TGTGCCAGCAGTCTCCAGGGGACCAAAGGGAAAGCTTTCTTT
TRBV21-1	.	TRBJ2-7	.	CASSKAAAMRSYEQYF	TGTGCCAGCAGCAAAGCAGCTGCTATGCGTTCTTACGAGCAGTACTTC
TRBV28	.	TRBJ1-2	.	CASRRTSRVGNGYTF	TGTGCCAGCAGACGGACTTCCAGGGTAGGAAATGGCTACACCTTC
TRBV7-9	.	TRBJ2-7	.	CASSLVGGPPSEQYF	TGTGCCAGCAGCTTAGTTGGAGGGCCACCATCCGAGCAGTACTTC
TRBV25-1	TRBD1	TRBJ2-7	.	CASNAPGQSSYEQYF	TGTGCCAGCAACGCCCCGGGACAGTCCTCCTACGAGCAGTACTTC
TRBV10-1	.	TRBJ1-1	.	CASSFNRNTEAFF	TGCGCCAGCAGTTTTAACAGGAACACTGAAGCTTTCTTT
TRBV10-3	.	TRBJ1-1	.	CAISPGTNTEAFF	TGTGCCATCAGCCCCGGGACGAACACTGAAGCTTTCTTT
TRBV7-2	TRBD2	TRBJ2-3	.	CASSLKAGDTQYF	TGTGCCAGCAGCTTAAAAGCGGGGGATACGCAGTATTTT
TRBV5-1	.	TRBJ1-1	.	CASSLVTENTEAFF	TGCGCCAGCAGCTTGGTCACAGAGAACACTGAAGCTTTCTTT
TRBV7-9	TRBD1	TRBJ1-5	.	CASSLTGVQPQHF	TGTGCCAGCAGCCTAACAGGGGTTCAGCCCCAGCATTTT
TRBV7-9	.	TRBJ2-7	.	CASSNWGSAEGEQYF	TGTGCCAGCAGCAATTGGGGCAGTGCCGAGGGGGAGCAGTACTTC
TRBV5-1	.	TRBJ1-5	.	CASSPQDSSNQPQHF	TGCGCCAGCAGCCCCCAGGACAGCTCAAATCAGCCCCAGCATTTT
TRBV7-2	TRBD1	TRBJ1-3	.	CASSHSDRARNTIYF	TGTGCCAGCAGCCACTCGGACAGGGCCCGAAACACCATATATTTT
TRBV5-4	.	TRBJ2-3	.	CASSLNTDTQYF	TGTGCCAGCAGCTTGAATACAGATACGCAGTATTTT
TRBV10-3	.	TRBJ2-7	.	CAISNSALSSYEQYF	TGTGCCATCAGTAACAGCGCCCTCAGCTCCTACGAGCAGTACTTC
TRBV19	TRBD1	TRBJ1-2	.	CASSLTGGLVYGYTF	TGTGCCAGTAGCTTGACAGGGGGCTTGGTCTATGGCTACACCTTC
TRBV2	TRBD1	TRBJ1-5	.	CAGSTGTSNQPQHF	TGTGCCGGATCGACAGGGACTAGCAATCAGCCCCAGCATTTT
TRBV28	TRBD2	TRBJ2-7	.	CASSFSGRVVEQYF	TGTGCCAGCAGTTTTTCAGGGAGGGTAGTCGAGCAGTACTTC
TRBV29-1	.	TRBJ2-3	.	CSVEDKGSDTQYF	TGCAGCGTTGAAGATAAAGGGTCGGATACGCAGTATTTT
TRBV7-9	TRBD1	TRBJ1-4	.	CASSSGQGNEKLFF	TGTGCCAGCAGCAGTGGACAGGGGAATGAAAAACTGTTTTTT
TRBV25-1	TRBD1	TRBJ2-1	.	CASSGQGANEQFF	TGTGCCAGCTCAGGACAGGGCGCGAATGAGCAGTTCTTC
TRBV30	.	TRBJ1-4	.	CAWSQGINEKLFF	TGTGCCTGGAGTCAGGGGATTAATGAAAAACTGTTTTTT
TRBV18	TRBD1	TRBJ2-2	.	CASSLMQGANTGELFF	TGTGCCAGCTCACTCATGCAGGGGGCGAACACCGGGGAGCTGTTTTTT
TRBV7-9	.	TRBJ2-1	once	CASSSFRDTNEQFF	TGTGCCAGCAGCTCCTTCCGGGACACAAATGAGCAGTTCTTC
TRBV19	TRBD1	TRBJ2-7	.	CASSKSETGRAYEQYF	TGTGCCAGTAGTAAGTCGGAGACAGGGCGGGCCTACGAGCAGTACTTC
TRBV7-2	.	TRBJ2-7	.	CASSSSQGYEQYF	TGTGCCAGCAGCTCGTCTCAGGGCTACGAGCAGTACTTC
TRBV28	TRBD1	TRBJ1-1	.	CASSPGGNNRNTEAFF	TGTGCCAGCAGTCCAGGGGGCAACAATCGGAACACTGAAGCTTTCTTT
TRBV5-1	.	TRBJ1-6	.	CASRLRAFDSPLHF	TGCGCCAGCCGCCTCCGTGCTTTTGATTCACCCCTCCACTTT
TRBV30	.	TRBJ2-7	.	CAWSRVGVGEQYF	TGTGCCTGGAGTAGGGTGGGAGTGGGCGAGCAGTACTTC
TRBV19	.	TRBJ1-1	.	CASSPTRKNTEAFF	TGTGCCAGTAGTCCGACACGGAAGAACACTGAAGCTTTCTTT